The present TCR beta chain was sequenced within a study of a mutant IDH1 vaccine in newly diagnosed glioma (dated by TCRdb to 2020 to 2022). Study-level background: Vaccination began 4-6 weeks after radiotherapy alone, or alongside temozolomide cycles in the chemotherapy-containing groups. Peripheral blood was drawn at six visits: V03 (baseline), V05, V07, V10, V12 and V13. Prior to enrollment, standard therapy consisting of radiotherapy alone, temozolomide alone, or radiochemotherapy with temozolomide had been administered to patients, with the combination being received by most patients. The approximately 30 treated patients were around 62% male and around 38% female, with a mean age of roughly 42 years. For exploratory analyses, longitudinal TCRB deep sequencing was carried out in under 30 treated patients wherever samples were available. Visit V12 was the week-35 safety follow-up and visit V13 was the week-47 end of study.

Library preparation used the immunoSEQ multiplex PCR assay. Following the manufacturer's protocol, the hsTCRB Kit was used to amplify rearranged TCR beta chain sequences. TCRB libraries were sequenced on an Illumina MiSeq. The source study handled its data this way. Demultiplexing, trimming and gene mapping were performed with the kit vendor's proprietary platform. What TCRdb holds here is the immuneACCESS table cut down to in-frame rearrangements. Part of the clones is not present; checked against another copy, under half of the missing clones reflect an unresolved V gene, and the others are unexplained. That table gives V, J and clone size, and the DNA gave D and trimming. Across this sample there are tens of thousands of clones, with roughly 80% seen only once. The ten largest clones represent approximately 5% of the sample. Points the paper makes about the study in general: Across multiple MHC alleles, vaccine-induced immune responses were seen in 90% to 95% of patients. It was noted by the authors that analyses of patient blood samples could not be reproduced owing to sample limitations. Pseudoprogression seemed to be unrelated to changes in the top peripheral T cell clonotypes found by TCRB sequencing. Selection of PBMC samples for TCRB deep sequencing was based on availability.

Comments on this clone: Its antigen is currently not known. Within one base of it there is no much larger clone, and no base qualities were kept.

This specimen's time point label, interpreted: week 35, safety follow-up. Every vaccine dose consisted of 300 ug of a 20-mer mutant IDH1 peptide in Montanide, administered subcutaneously together with topical imiquimod. Patients received eight vaccinations in weeks 1, 3, 5, 7, 11, 15, 19 and 23, corresponding to visits V03 through V10. The donors had newly diagnosed IDH1-mutant astrocytomas of WHO grade 3 or 4 that showed loss of nuclear ATRX. The samples were drawn from NOA16, a multicentre, single-arm, open-label phase I trial in Germany that tested a mutant IDH1 peptide vaccine in humans for the first time. Genomic DNA for TCRB sequencing was isolated from EDTA blood with the DNeasy Blood and Tissue Kit. This specimen was PBMCs, taken from a glioma patient whose treatment included an IDH1 peptide vaccine. The receptor comes from a man between 35 and 55 years old with glioma.

At the DNA level, the sequence is TGTGCCAGCAGCGACCGGGAAACAACATCTTGGTATTTT. Translated, it reads CASSDRETTSWYF. Recombination joined TRBV21-1 with TRBJ2-3; TRBD2 is the table's D call, not checked against the DNA. TRBV21-1 corresponds to a pseudogene. Including cysteine and phenylalanine, the CDR3 has 13 amino acids. Kept here is only the CDR3 DNA, which spans 39 bases and is read in frame from base 1.